What follows are 23 T cell receptor beta chains derived from one specimen sequenced in a study of Graves' ophthalmopathy and Graves' hyperthyroidism. Amplification of the TCR beta CDR3 regions used RNA transcripts (as template). Second-round multiplex PCR followed a first-round RT-PCR using HTBI primers. One entry per CDR3 protein, called by TCRdb with MiXCR from the multiplex PCR reads. The sample yields over a million distinct CDR3 sequences, around a third seen once. Sequencing was performed on peripheral blood or thyroid tissue (not recorded which). The source of these receptors is an adult man with Graves' hyperthyroidism.

This clonotype is a singleton in its sample. The gene calls are TRBV14 and TRBJ2-7; TRBD2 matches at 7 bases. V shed 4 bases, J shed 3 bases, and the junction held 9 bases outside the gene matches. The CDR3 covers 15 residues. In germline, CDR1 is SGHDN, CDR2 FVKESK. The CDR3 spells CASSPKAGIDYEQYF. The CDR3 DNA is TGTGCCAGCAGCCCAAAAGCGGGGATCGACTACGAGCAGTACTTC. The full variable domain, its missing parts supplied by reference TRBV14 and TRBJ2-7, is EAGVTQFPSHSVIEKGQTVTLRCDPISGHDNLYWYRRVMGKEIKFLLHFVKESKQDESGMPNNRFLAERTGGTYSTLKVQPAELEDSGVYFCASSPKAGIDYEQYFGPGTRLTVT.

This clonotype was recorded many times. CDR3 protein: CSAKGQGSRADTEAFF. The CDR3 DNA sequence: TGCAGTGCTAAGGGACAGGGGTCACGCGCGGACACTGAAGCTTTCTTT. This sequence joins TRBV20-1 and TRBJ1-1, with 10 bases aligning to TRBD1. With V trimmed by 4 bases and J by 3 bases, 11 bases remained unmatched. Germline V gene lookup returns CDR1 DFQATT and CDR2 SNEGSKA (reference sequence). The CDR3 sequence is 16 residues long.

The V and J genes are TRBV6-2 or TRBV6-3 and TRBJ1-1; a possible D gene is TRBD1 (5 bases). With 7 bases removed from V and 4 bases from J, the gap between germline ends came to 16 bases. The germline V gene encodes CDR1 MNHEY and CDR2 SVGEGT. The length of the CDR3 is 14 residues. CDR3 bases: TGTGCCAGCATCTACACCTGGGGGAGCACTGAAGCTTTCTTT. Translated, it gives CASIYTWGSTEAFF.

The chain links TRBV15 to TRBJ2-5; no clear D. CDR3 length equals 17 residues. The V gene lost 5 bases and the J gene lost 1 base, with 20 bases spanning the gap. Germline V gene lookup returns CDR1 LNHNV and CDR2 YYDKDF (reference sequence). The CDR3: CATSQGGLGLAQETQYF. CDR3 DNA: TGTGCCACCAGCCAAGGCGGCCTCGGGTTAGCCCAAGAGACCCAGTACTTC.

This clonotype appeared many times. This sequence joins TRBV15 and TRBJ2-5; maybe TRBD2 (6 bases). V was shortened by 0 bases and J by 4 bases, with 12 bases between the two germline ends. Germline CDR1 is LNHNV and CDR2 is YYDKDF (reference sequence). This CDR3 spans 15 amino acids. The CDR3 DNA reads TGTGCCACCAGCAGAGATCTGGGACTTGGAGAGACCCAGTACTTC. It is translated as CATSRDLGLGETQYF.

The CDR3 nucleotides are TGTGCCAGCAGTGAAATCGTGATCGAGCAGTACTTC. This codes for CASSEIVIEQYF. The gene calls are TRBV6-1 and TRBJ2-7; D is undetermined. There are 12 residues in the CDR3. V shed 2 bases and J shed 6 bases, with 8 bases lying between them. CDR1 is MNHNS and CDR2 is SASEGT in the germline V gene.

The chain couples TRBV20-1 to TRBJ2-6; no firm D call. The CDR3 is 14 amino acids. Germline V CDR1 and CDR2: DFQATT, SNEGSKA (reference sequence). V was trimmed by 3 bases and J by 0 bases, leaving 6 bases between them. This CDR3 is CSASDFSGANVLTF. The CDR3 DNA follows: TGCAGTGCTAGTGATTTCTCTGGGGCCAACGTCCTGACTTTC.

This clonotype was found many times. The V gene is TRBV20-1, the J gene TRBJ2-7; 7 nucleotides match TRBD2. Trimming took 0 bases from V and 1 from J; bases not matched to a gene: 9. In germline, CDR1 is DFQATT, CDR2 SNEGSKA (reference sequence). The CDR3 contains 16 residues. In DNA form, the CDR3 reads TGCAGTGCTAGAGATCCCCGATCTAGCGGATCCTACGAGCAGTACTTC. This translates into CSARDPRSSGSYEQYF.

As to this clonotype: At one end the junction does not follow the germline gene, possibly because of a read error. The CDR3 protein is CASSFSLSGRANVLTF. CDR3 DNA: TGTGCCAGCAGTTTTAGTTTAAGCGGGAGGGCCAACGTCCTGACTTTC. The chain recombines TRBV10-3 with TRBJ2-6; 7 bases are shared with TRBD2. Looked up from germline, CDR1 is ENHRY and CDR2 is SYGVKD. CDR3 length: 16 amino acids.

The rearrangement links TRBV5-1 to TRBJ2-6, with 7 bases that match TRBD2. The germline gives CDR1 SGHRS, CDR2 YFSETQ. V was pared by 0 bases and J by 8 bases, with 2 bases of the junction left unmatched. This CDR3 has 14 residues. CDR3 region: CASSLGGGTNVLTF. DNA for the CDR3: TGCGCCAGCAGCTTGGGGGGGGGGACCAACGTCCTGACTTTC.

A remark on this clonotype: A much larger clone lies a single base off, so this may be a read error. The CDR3 bases are TGCAGTGCTACGGGACTAGCGGACCCCTACGAGCAGTACTTC. It codes for CSATGLADPYEQYF. V and J are TRBV20-1 and TRBJ2-7; 11 bases match TRBD2. Germline loops: CDR1 DFQATT, CDR2 SNEGSKA (reference sequence). The CDR3 sequence is 14 residues long. J gave up 2 bases and V 4 bases, and 4 bases lay outside the gene matches.

The table lists this clonotype with many counts. The gene calls are TRBV4-3 and TRBJ1-5; unclear D gene. Between the trimmed V and J ends, which lost 1 base and 5 bases, there was a span of 6 bases. Germline V gene lookup returns CDR1 LGHNA and CDR2 YSLEER. The CDR3 is made up of 13 amino acids. The CDR3 sequence is CASSQGLYQPQHF. The CDR3 DNA sequence: TGCGCCAGCAGCCAAGGACTGTATCAGCCCCAGCATTTT.

At least ten counts were recorded for this clonotype. V is TRBV19 and J is TRBJ1-4, with a possible D match to TRBD1 (5 bases). Germline loops: CDR1 LNHDA, CDR2 SQIVND (reference sequence). With 3 bases removed from V and 5 bases from J, the gap between germline ends came to 10 bases. The CDR3 runs 14 residues. The CDR3 is CASSIATVNEKLFF. CDR3 DNA sequence: TGTGCCAGTAGTATCGCGACAGTCAATGAAAAACTGTTTTTT.

The table lists this clonotype with many counts. The CDR3 sequence is CASRLGQMKETQYF. Here the CDR3 DNA reads TGTGCCAGCAGGCTCGGACAGATGAAGGAGACCCAGTACTTC. V is TRBV12-3 or TRBV12-4 and J is TRBJ2-5; D is possibly TRBD1 (6 bases). The V end lost 6 bases, the J end lost 5 bases, and 16 bases lay between the germline ends. The CDR3 has 14 residues.

Concerning this clonotype itself: One base away lies a much larger clone, so this may be a sequencing read error. This chain links TRBV9 with TRBJ2-5; no clear D gene. The CDR3 totals 15 residues. Germline CDR1 SGDLS, CDR2 YYNGEE. The V end lost 0 bases, the J end lost 7 bases, and 16 bases lay between the germline ends. CDR3 coding DNA: TGTGCCAGCAGCGTAGACGGTAGCTCGGGTAGGACCCAGTACTTC. This sequence encodes CASSVDGSSGRTQYF.

The rearrangement joins TRBV7-6 to TRBJ2-2; D not certain. This CDR3 contains 13 residues. Trimming pared 2 bases from V and 8 bases from J, leaving 9 bases between. The germline V gene encodes CDR1 SGHVS and CDR2 FNYEAQ. CDR3 region: CASSLRPSGELFF. The CDR3 DNA reads TGTGCCAGCAGCTTACGACCCTCTGGGGAGCTGTTTTTT. The variable domain in full, with the rest retrieved from reference TRBV7-6 and TRBJ2-2, is GAGVSQSPRYKVTKRGQDVALRCDPISGHVSLYWYRQALGQGPEFLTYFNYEAQQDKSGLPNDRFSAERPEGSISTLTIQRTEQRDSAMYRCASSLRPSGELFFGEGSRLTVL.

This clonotype was found many times. The V and J genes are TRBV12-3 or TRBV12-4 and TRBJ1-2, with D unresolved. This CDR3 region has 13 residues. Trimming shortened V by 2 bases and J by 2 bases, and 6 bases separated the two germline ends. CDR3 sequence: CASSLRENYGYTF. The CDR3 coding sequence is TGTGCCAGCAGTTTAAGGGAGAACTATGGCTACACCTTC.

The chain has TRBV15 and TRBJ2-7, with 9 bases lining up with TRBD1. V was pared by 4 bases and J by 1 base, with 5 bases of the junction left unmatched. Germline lookup yields CDR1 LNHNV and CDR2 YYDKDF (reference sequence). The CDR3 is 15 amino acids. CDR3 coding DNA: TGTGCCACCAGCAAAGACGACAGGGGGTCCTACGAGCAGTACTTC. It translates to CATSKDDRGSYEQYF.

This clonotype was recorded at least ten times. The chain couples TRBV10-3 to TRBJ2-7, with D possibly being TRBD2 (5 bases). The V gene's germline CDR1 is ENHRY and CDR2 SYGVKD. This CDR3 is 16 amino acids long. The V gene lost 8 bases and the J gene lost 6 bases, with 26 bases spanning the gap. CDR3: CAIGSAAGAKAAEQYF. In DNA, the CDR3 is TGTGCCATCGGGTCGGCGGCGGGTGCAAAAGCGGCCGAGCAGTACTTC.

Comments on this clonotype: This may come from a read error, since a much larger clone is one base off. The chain joins TRBV6-5 to TRBJ2-5, with TRBD1 matching over 7 bases. With the DNA end fitting TRBJ2-1 better, the J assignment may be wrong. Germline lookup yields CDR1 MNHEY and CDR2 SVGAGI. This CDR3 spans 14 amino acids. The CDR3 DNA sequence: TGTGCCAGCACCAACAGGGGTTTCCAAGAGACCCAGTTCTTC. Amino acid sequence: CASTNRGFQETQFF.

The chain joins TRBV9 to TRBJ2-7; D uncertain. V was pared by 7 bases and J by 6 bases, with 14 bases between. The CDR3 extends over 12 amino acids. The germline CDR1 and CDR2 sequences are SGDLS and YYNGEE. The CDR3: CASVGDGGEQYF. Here the CDR3 DNA reads TGTGCCAGCGTTGGCGACGGCGGCGAGCAGTACTTC.

About this clonotype itself: The conserved final phenylalanine or tryptophan is absent from the CDR3, which likely points to a read error. No DNA is shown, since the ends of the CDR3 on it are uncertain; the CDR3 is the one TCRdb lists. CDR3 residues: CSVVDRRNY. The V and J genes are TRBV29-1 and TRBJ2-7; the listed D gene, TRBD2, was not tested against the DNA. A total of 9 residues make up the CDR3, ends included. From germline, CDR1 is SQVTM and CDR2 ANQGSEA.

Notes on this clonotype: Relative to the germline gene, one junction end is altered; a read error may explain this. The chain combines TRBV11-2 with TRBJ1-1; 8 nucleotides align to TRBD1. Germline CDR1 SGHAT, CDR2 FQNNGV. CDR3 length: 13 amino acids. This CDR3 is CAGRGTGATEAFF. The CDR3, as DNA: TGTGCCGGCAGAGGGACAGGTGCCACTGAAGCTTTCTTT.